The clone carrying this T cell receptor (beta chain) was found a few times. The patients, who ranged from 18 to 65 in age, presented with newly diagnosed hyperthyroidism lasting under 2 months. Researchers amplified the TCR beta CDR3 regions from RNA transcripts. The HTBI set primed first-round TCR CDR3 RT-PCR. MiXCR was run by TCRdb on the multiplex PCR reads, yielding one entry per CDR3 protein. Among 400,000 to 550,000 distinct CDR3 sequences, 14% were seen once, and the ten largest hold less than 20%. The sample comes from a study of T cells in Graves' hyperthyroidism and ophthalmopathy. About the study: Peripheral blood collection took place at initial diagnosis, before any treatment.

The specimen sequenced was blood. The source of this sequence is a woman between 18 and 29 years old with Graves' hyperthyroidism.

The CDR3 DNA follows: TGTGCCAGCAGCTTGGGACAGGGCGGGTCCTACGAGCAGTACGTC. It is translated as CASSLGQGGSYEQYV. This rearrangement joins TRBV5-5 to TRBJ2-7, with TRBD1 matching 7 bases. The CDR3 runs 15 residues. Germline CDR1 and CDR2: SGHKS and YYEKEE (reference sequence). Trimming took 0 bases from V and 1 from J; bases not matched to a gene: 4.